The rows below give T cell receptor beta chains drawn from one sample of a study of T cell clonotyping in hematopoietic cell transplantation. The data were produced by immunoSEQ multiplex PCR, yet TCRdb's version contains in-frame clones alone and is incomplete. The top ten hold 5.5% to 7% of the sample, which has tens of thousands of clones, just over 85% seen once. The specimen was peripheral blood mononuclear cells, collected before stem cell transplant. The receptors were gathered from a man between 60 and 75 years old with biphenotypic leukemia. Some clones in this sample may be carry-over from other donors' samples. Both conserved end residues are part of each CDR3. A D gene is named only where the DNA matches it firmly. Clone size is not always given. Where it is, it says once, few, many or a class for expanded clones.

clone_size: -
j_call: TRBJ2-1
d_call: -
v_call: TRBV5-1
cdr3_nt: TGCGCCAGCATCTCGGACGAAGACAATGAGCAGTTCTTC
cdr3_aa: CASISDEDNEQFF

clone_size: -
j_call: TRBJ2-7
d_call: -
v_call: TRBV7-9
cdr3_nt: TGTGCCAGCAGCTTTGTGGGATTGGCTTCCCCTCTCTTC
cdr3_aa: CASSFVGLASPLF

clone_size: -
j_call: TRBJ2-1
d_call: -
v_call: TRBV6-1
cdr3_nt: TGTGCCAGCAGTTCGGAAGGGCTCCCGAACAATGAGCAGTTCTTC
cdr3_aa: CASSSEGLPNNEQFF

clone_size: -
j_call: TRBJ2-2
d_call: -
v_call: TRBV6-5
cdr3_nt: TGTGCCAGCAGCGTGTACACCGGGGAGCTGTTTTTT
cdr3_aa: CASSVYTGELFF

clone_size: -
j_call: TRBJ2-7
d_call: -
v_call: TRBV7-8
cdr3_nt: TGTGCCAGCAGCCCCGATGGGACCTTTCGCTACGAGCAGTACTTC
cdr3_aa: CASSPDGTFRYEQYF

clone_size: medium-sized
j_call: TRBJ1-2
d_call: TRBD1
v_call: TRBV27
cdr3_nt: TGTGCCAGCAGAGCACGGACAGGGGTATATGGCTACACCTTC
cdr3_aa: CASRARTGVYGYTF

clone_size: -
j_call: TRBJ1-2
d_call: TRBD1
v_call: TRBV7-9
cdr3_nt: TGTGCCAGCAGCCAGGACAGGGCGCCCAACTATGGCTACACCTTC
cdr3_aa: CASSQDRAPNYGYTF

clone_size: -
j_call: TRBJ2-7
d_call: TRBD2
v_call: TRBV5-1
cdr3_nt: TGCGCCAGCAGCGTTCTAGCGGGAGGCGAGCAGTACTTC
cdr3_aa: CASSVLAGGEQYF

clone_size: -
j_call: TRBJ2-1
d_call: -
v_call: TRBV7-8
cdr3_nt: TGTGCCAGCAGCTTAGTAGGAATGGACCGGAGGTTCGCCTACAATGAGCAGTTCTTC
cdr3_aa: CASSLVGMDRRFAYNEQFF

clone_size: -
j_call: TRBJ1-2
d_call: -
v_call: TRBV5-4
cdr3_nt: TGTGCCAGCAGCTCCGACGCCTATGGCTACACCTTC
cdr3_aa: CASSSDAYGYTF

clone_size: -
j_call: TRBJ1-5
d_call: -
v_call: TRBV15
cdr3_nt: TGTGCCACCAGCAGAGACGTAGGAAATCAGCCCCAGCATTTT
cdr3_aa: CATSRDVGNQPQHF

clone_size: -
j_call: TRBJ1-1
d_call: -
v_call: TRBV28
cdr3_nt: TGTGCCAGCAGTTTCGGGGGAAGCACTGAAGCTTTCTTT
cdr3_aa: CASSFGGSTEAFF

clone_size: -
j_call: TRBJ1-2
d_call: -
v_call: TRBV6-5
cdr3_nt: TGTGCCAGCAGTTACACAGCTTTGGGGATCTATGGCTACACCTTC
cdr3_aa: CASSYTALGIYGYTF

clone_size: -
j_call: TRBJ2-6
d_call: -
v_call: TRBV19
cdr3_nt: TGTGCCAGTAGTACTTCTGGGGCCAACGTCCTGACTTTC
cdr3_aa: CASSTSGANVLTF

clone_size: -
j_call: TRBJ1-1
d_call: -
v_call: TRBV6-1
cdr3_nt: TGTGCCAGCAGCGCCACGTTGAGGGGGGCTTTCTTT
cdr3_aa: CASSATLRGAFF

clone_size: -
j_call: TRBJ2-3
d_call: -
v_call: TRBV7-8
cdr3_nt: TGTGCCAGCAGCTTAGGGACTCGCACAGATACGCAGTATTTT
cdr3_aa: CASSLGTRTDTQYF

clone_size: few
j_call: TRBJ2-7
d_call: TRBD1
v_call: TRBV2
cdr3_nt: TGTGCCAGGGGTGGACAGGCCGCCTACGAGCAGTACTTC
cdr3_aa: CARGGQAAYEQYF

clone_size: -
j_call: TRBJ2-2
d_call: -
v_call: TRBV7-6
cdr3_nt: TGTGCCAGCAGCTCCGGACTTACCGGGGAGCTGTTTTTT
cdr3_aa: CASSSGLTGELFF

clone_size: -
j_call: TRBJ2-7
d_call: -
v_call: TRBV5-6
cdr3_nt: TGTGCCAGCAGCTTGATAAGAGCCTACGAGCAGTACTTC
cdr3_aa: CASSLIRAYEQYF

clone_size: -
j_call: TRBJ2-7
d_call: -
v_call: TRBV27
cdr3_nt: TGTGCCAGCACCAAAGCCCACGAGCAGTACTTC
cdr3_aa: CASTKAHEQYF

clone_size: -
j_call: TRBJ1-2
d_call: TRBD1
v_call: TRBV6-6
cdr3_nt: TGTGCCAGCAGATACGACAGGGACTATGGCTACACCTTC
cdr3_aa: CASRYDRDYGYTF

clone_size: once
j_call: TRBJ2-3
d_call: -
v_call: TRBV11-2
cdr3_nt: TGTGCCAGCAGCTTAGATCCTTGGTCAGCCCATTTTAGCACAGATACGCAGTATTTT
cdr3_aa: CASSLDPWSAHFSTDTQYF

clone_size: -
j_call: TRBJ2-2
d_call: TRBD2
v_call: TRBV7-8
cdr3_nt: TGTGCCAGCAGAAGGACTAGCGGGAGACACGGGGAGCTGTTTTTT
cdr3_aa: CASRRTSGRHGELFF

clone_size: -
j_call: TRBJ2-2
d_call: -
v_call: TRBV5-1
cdr3_nt: TGCGCCAGCAGCTCCTCAGACAGGACGAACACCGGGGAGCTGTTTTTT
cdr3_aa: CASSSSDRTNTGELFF

clone_size: -
j_call: TRBJ1-4
d_call: -
v_call: TRBV28
cdr3_nt: TGTGCCAGCAGTTTTCTGCCCGTGGGCAGCGATAATGAAAAACTGTTTTTT
cdr3_aa: CASSFLPVGSDNEKLFF

clone_size: -
j_call: TRBJ2-1
d_call: TRBD2
v_call: TRBV6-5
cdr3_nt: TGTGCCAGCAGATCCTTAGCGGGACGTTTCAATGAGCAGTTCTTC
cdr3_aa: CASRSLAGRFNEQFF

clone_size: -
j_call: TRBJ2-1
d_call: -
v_call: TRBV20-1
cdr3_nt: TGCAGTGCTACACAGGTAGAGCAGTTCTTC
cdr3_aa: CSATQVEQFF

clone_size: once
j_call: TRBJ2-7
d_call: TRBD2
v_call: TRBV9
cdr3_nt: TGTGCCAGACCCCGACCCCTAGCGGGAGAAGTACACGAGCAGTACTTC
cdr3_aa: CARPRPLAGEVHEQYF

clone_size: -
j_call: TRBJ1-1
d_call: -
v_call: TRBV28
cdr3_nt: TGTGCCAGCAGTTTGCGGTTCGCAGGGCCCAGGGGCGGCACTGAAGCTTTCTTT
cdr3_aa: CASSLRFAGPRGGTEAFF

clone_size: -
j_call: TRBJ1-4
d_call: -
v_call: TRBV30
cdr3_nt: TGTGCCTGGACAGGGGTCTCGGAAAAACTGTTTTTT
cdr3_aa: CAWTGVSEKLFF

clone_size: -
j_call: TRBJ1-3
d_call: -
v_call: TRBV11-3
cdr3_nt: TGTGCCAGCAGCTTAGACGGCGGACCTGGAAACACCATATATTTT
cdr3_aa: CASSLDGGPGNTIYF

clone_size: -
j_call: TRBJ2-7
d_call: -
v_call: TRBV27
cdr3_nt: TGTGCCAGCAGAGGAGTCCCGGGCTCCTACGAGCAGTACTTC
cdr3_aa: CASRGVPGSYEQYF

clone_size: -
j_call: TRBJ2-4
d_call: TRBD2
v_call: TRBV19
cdr3_nt: TGTGCCAGTAGTATAGGAGCGGGAGGCCTGGACATTCAGTACTTC
cdr3_aa: CASSIGAGGLDIQYF

clone_size: -
j_call: TRBJ1-1
d_call: -
v_call: TRBV5-1
cdr3_nt: TGCGCCAGCAGCTTAACACAGGGATCGTACACTGAAGCTTTCTTT
cdr3_aa: CASSLTQGSYTEAFF